This T cell receptor (beta chain) emerged from a study of CD8 T cells in Susac syndrome. Deletions cut 0 bases from V and 2 bases from J, with 7 bases between. This CDR3 has 15 amino acids. CDR1 and CDR2 from the germline V gene are LGHDT and YNNKEL (reference sequence). Study outcomes and limitations: An acknowledgment was made by the study that its TCR sequencing and HLA analysis involved relatively few individuals.

With regard to this clonotype: Antigen unknown.

The study sequenced TCR beta in blood CD8+ and CD4+ T cells. Negative isolation yielded CD4+ and CD8+ T cells, and FACS enriched TEMRA cells. About 0.45 to 1 ug RNA was reverse transcribed with random hexamers. It was immunoSEQ multiplex PCR that amplified TCR beta CDR3 across 54 Vbeta and 13 Jbeta. TCRdb recomputed calls from the immunoSEQ multiplex PCR reads with MiXCR, one row per CDR3 protein. In the table there are 130,000 to 150,000 distinct CDR3 sequences, 85% to 95% of which are singletons. The receptor comes from a human donor in good health. Sequenced: CD8+ T cells from PBMCs. The chain is built from TRBV3-1 and TRBJ1-4; no clear D. This chain's CDR3 is CASSQDPNTNEKLFF. The CDR3 bases are TGTGCCAGCAGCCAAGATCCCAATACTAATGAAAAACTGTTTTTT.